These 31 T cell receptor beta chains share one sample of origin, sequenced in a study of shared clonotypes between healthy human individuals. Sequenced by immunoSEQ multiplex PCR; TCRdb stores in-frame clones only, minus some. The repertoire holds roughly 2.5 million clones, with around 94% as singletons. Specimen: naive CD4+ T cells sorted from blood. The subset was: CD45RA+ positively selected. The receptor set was obtained from a man between 18 and 29 years old in good health.

The chain uses TRBV15 and TRBJ1-5, with 9 bases lining up with TRBD1. The CDR3 is made up of 15 amino acids. The V gene end was trimmed by 6 bases and the J gene end by 11 bases; junction bases not matched to a gene: 14. CDR1 is LNHNV, CDR2 YYDKDF, per germline (reference sequence). The CDR3: CATSGDRGSRGAQHF. The DNA of the CDR3 is TGTGCCACCAGTGGTGACAGGGGGTCTAGGGGGGCCCAGCATTTT.

The genes are TRBV25-1 and TRBJ1-2; 7 bases are shared with TRBD1. Trimming removed 5 bases from V and 0 bases from J; junction bases left unmatched: 9. The CDR3 runs to 16 residues. Germline V gene lookup returns CDR1 MGHDK and CDR2 SYGVNS. The CDR3 protein is CASSPLGDSSNYGYTF. CDR3 bases: TGTGCCAGCAGTCCCCTCGGGGACAGCTCTAACTATGGCTACACCTTC.

The rearrangement links TRBV19 to TRBJ2-1; 9 nucleotides match TRBD2. The CDR3 sequence is 14 residues long. Germline V gives CDR1 LNHDA, CDR2 SQIVND (reference sequence). Trimming at V came to 5 bases and at J to 8 bases, leaving 7 bases not matched to a gene. CDR3 protein: CASSPLAGLDEQFF. CDR3 bases: TGTGCCAGTAGTCCCCTAGCGGGACTCGATGAGCAGTTCTTC.

In DNA, the CDR3 is TGCGCCAGCAGCCCAGAGGGACGTTCTCTGTTCTTC. Its protein is CASSPEGRSLFF. The chain recombines TRBV5-1 with TRBJ2-1; tentatively, D is TRBD1 or TRBD2 (5 bases each). The CDR3 has 12 residues. CDR1 and CDR2 (germline): SGHRS, YFSETQ. Trimming removed 4 bases at V and 15 bases at J, with 17 bases between.

Regarding this clone: Germline is not matched at one junction end, which may reflect a read error. The chain combines TRBV6-1 with TRBJ1-4, with a tentative D call TRBD1 (5 bases). Germline V gene data show CDR1 as MNHNS and CDR2 as SASEGT. The CDR3 has 11 amino acids. Here the CDR3 reads CASSNLRDLLF. The CDR3 nucleotides are TGTGCCAGCAGTAATCTCCGGGACCTCCTTTTT.

For this clone: At the DNA level, this CDR3 is encoded by other sequences in the same sample as well. This chain links TRBV5-1 with TRBJ2-2; D not certain. This CDR3 is built from 15 residues. In germline, CDR1 is SGHRS, CDR2 YFSETQ. The ends were cut back, 0 bases at V and 3 bases at J, with 9 bases in the middle. The CDR3 protein is CASSLVGYDTGELFF. CDR3 nucleotides: TGCGCCAGCAGCTTGGTAGGGTACGACACCGGGGAGCTGTTTTTT.

V usage is TRBV10-3 and J usage is TRBJ1-5, with 8 bases aligning to TRBD1. J was trimmed by 2 bases and V by 8 bases; bases with no gene match: 8. Germline V gene lookup returns CDR1 ENHRY and CDR2 SYGVKD. The CDR3 has 15 amino acids. CDR3 bases: TGTGCCATCGGGGAAACAGGGGGGGGCAATCAGCCCCAGCATTTT. Translating gives CAIGETGGGNQPQHF.

The DNA for the CDR3 is TGTGCCAGCAGCGTAGGTGACAGGGGGACCTATGGCTACACCTTC. As protein: CASSVGDRGTYGYTF. This rearrangement joins TRBV9 to TRBJ1-2; TRBD1 agrees at 9 bases. This CDR3 has 15 amino acids. V dropped 0 bases and J dropped 4; count of bases not matched to a gene: 4. Germline assignment: CDR1 SGDLS and CDR2 YYNGEE. Full variable domain (outside the CDR3, taken from reference TRBV9 and TRBJ1-2): DSGVTQTPKHLITATGQRVTLRCSPRSGDLSVYWYQQSLDQGLQFLIQYYNGEERAKGNILERFSAQQFPDLHSELNLSSLELGDSALYFCASSVGDRGTYGYTFGSGTRLTVV.

Comment on this clone: At one of its ends the junction is not consistent with the germline gene, which may arise from a read error. The chain carries TRBV30 and TRBJ1-2; tentative D call: TRBD1 (5 bases). Germline CDR1 is GTSNPN and CDR2 is SVGIG (reference sequence). This CDR3 spans 11 amino acids. The chain's CDR3 is CAWSVTSGLMF. In DNA, the CDR3 is TGTGCCTGGAGTGTAACATCGGGACTCATGTTC.

The gene calls are TRBV5-1 and TRBJ2-1, with D perhaps TRBD1 (5 bases). CDR1 and CDR2 (germline): SGHRS, YFSETQ. Trimming stripped 4 bases from V and 5 bases from J, with 16 bases between. The length of the CDR3 is 15 residues. The CDR3 DNA is TGCGCCAGCAGCCTCGATCCAGCAGGGAACAATGAGCAGTTCTTC. It specifies CASSLDPAGNNEQFF.

The chain recombines TRBV7-2 with TRBJ2-2; 7 nucleotides match TRBD1. This CDR3 is 17 amino acids long. The junction had 9 bases not matched to a gene; V was cut back by 5 bases and J by 0 bases. Germline CDR1 reads SGHTA; CDR2 reads FQGNSA. The CDR3 DNA reads as TGTGCCAGCAGCCCGAGGGGGCCTAATACGAACACCGGGGAGCTGTTTTTT. As protein: CASSPRGPNTNTGELFF.

This clone was seen once. CDR3 coding DNA: TGCGCCAGCACCCGTAGACTAGCGGGGACTTACGAGCAGTACTTC. This encodes CASTRRLAGTYEQYF. V and J are TRBV10-2 and TRBJ2-7, with 11 bases identical to TRBD2. The CDR3 length is 15 residues. Germline V gives CDR1 WSHSY, CDR2 SAAADI. V gave up 7 bases and J gave up 4 bases; unmatched junction bases: 9.

The chain couples TRBV5-1 to TRBJ2-4; 9 bases agree with TRBD2. The CDR3 covers 17 residues. The germline V gene encodes CDR1 SGHRS and CDR2 YFSETQ. Germline trimming cut 4 bases from V and 2 bases from J; bases unmatched to any gene: 10. CDR3 loop: CASSPEGGRAPKNIQYF. DNA for the CDR3: TGCGCCAGCAGCCCTGAGGGCGGGAGGGCCCCCAAAAACATTCAGTACTTC.

This chain connects TRBV12-5 to TRBJ1-2, with D uncertain. Trimming shortened V by 1 base and J by 3 bases, and 0 bases separated the two germline ends. The length of the CDR3 is 11 residues. Germline V lookup: CDR1 LGHNT, CDR2 FRNRAP. The CDR3 reads CASGLDYGYTF. CDR3 nucleotides: TGTGCTAGTGGTTTGGACTATGGCTACACCTTC.

J is TRBJ1-1 and V is TRBV9, with 8 bases fitting TRBD1. The V segment lost 4 bases and the J segment 1 base; nucleotides outside the gene matches: 6. There are 15 residues in the CDR3. The germline CDR1 and CDR2 sequences are SGDLS and YYNGEE. CDR3 residues: CASSKSGTGNTEAFF. DNA of the CDR3: TGTGCCAGCAGCAAGTCCGGGACAGGGAACACTGAAGCTTTCTTT.

With respect to this clone: An end of the junction differs from the germline gene, which may be a read error. This chain connects TRBV10-3 to TRBJ2-7, with 12 bases aligning to TRBD2. CDR1 and CDR2 from the germline V gene are ENHRY and SYGVKD. This CDR3 has 16 residues. This chain's CDR3 is CASSYLGLAGTYEQYF. The CDR3 nucleotides read TGTGCCAGCAGTTACTTAGGACTAGCGGGGACCTACGAGCAGTACTTC.

About this clone: The junction does not match germline at one end; this may be a read error. The sample carries other DNA sequences with the same CDR3. V gene TRBV7-7 combines with J gene TRBJ2-2, with a possible D match to TRBD2 (5 bases). From germline, CDR1 is SSHAT and CDR2 FNYEAQ (reference sequence). The CDR3 length is 15 residues. The CDR3 sequence: CASSLGLAGTGELFF. CDR3 bases: TGTGCTAGCAGCTTAGGGCTAGCTGGGACCGGGGAGCTGTTTTTT.

This chain connects TRBV6-1 to TRBJ1-6; 9 bases are shared with TRBD1. V trimming: 0 bases; J trimming: 10 bases; junction bases outside the gene matches: 7. The CDR3 runs to 16 residues. Germline CDR1 is MNHNS and CDR2 is SASEGT. The CDR3: CASSEAGQGIRSPLHF. CDR3 nucleotide sequence: TGTGCCAGCAGTGAAGCGGGACAGGGTATAAGATCACCCCTCCACTTT.

The chain is built from TRBV4-1 and TRBJ2-4, with TRBD2 identical over 9 bases. The CDR3 loop spans 16 amino acids. CDR1 is MGHRA and CDR2 is YSYEKL in the germline V gene. V lost 1 base and J lost 7; bases outside the gene matches: 8. In DNA, the CDR3 is TGCGCCAGCAGCCAAGTCCCGGGACTAGCAGCCAACATTCAGTACTTC. As protein: CASSQVPGLAANIQYF.

The V gene is TRBV30, the J gene TRBJ2-5, with TRBD1 matching 10 bases. V trimming: 4 bases; J trimming: 5 bases; junction bases outside the gene matches: 7. Germline CDR1 reads GTSNPN; CDR2 reads SVGIG (reference sequence). The CDR3 totals 14 residues. Here the CDR3 reads CAWNRDRGQETQYF. CDR3 nucleotides: TGTGCCTGGAACCGGGACAGGGGCCAGGAGACCCAGTACTTC.

The V call is TRBV4-2, the J call TRBJ1-1; D gene ambiguous. Trimming took off 0 bases at V and 3 bases at J, with 5 bases between the two ends. Germline V gene sequence: CDR1 LGHNA, CDR2 YNFKEQ. This CDR3 spans 13 amino acids. The CDR3 loop reads CASSQERDTEAFF. DNA for the CDR3: TGTGCCAGCAGCCAAGAACGCGACACTGAAGCTTTCTTT.

The V gene is TRBV28, the J gene TRBJ1-5; D might be TRBD1 (5 bases). There are 16 residues in the CDR3. Trimming took off 1 base at V and 6 bases at J, with 16 bases between the two ends. Germline values: CDR1 MDHEN, CDR2 SYDVKM. Written as DNA, the CDR3 is TGTGCCAGCAGTTTATTTCACGGGGGGAACACTCAGCCCCAGCATTTT. Protein sequence: CASSLFHGGNTQPQHF.

The chain joins TRBV18 to TRBJ2-1; TRBD2 matches 8 bases. There are 16 residues in the CDR3. J gave up 6 bases and V 6 bases, and 13 bases lay outside the gene matches. Germline assignment: CDR1 KGHSH and CDR2 LQKENI. For the CDR3, the DNA is TGTGCCAGCTCCCCGCTTCTTCCCACTAGCGGCAATGAGCAGTTCTTC. Translation gives CASSPLLPTSGNEQFF. The full variable domain, its missing parts supplied by reference TRBV18 and TRBJ2-1, is NAGVMQNPRHLVRRRGQEARLRCSPMKGHSHVYWYRQLPEEGLKFMVYLQKENIIDESGMPKERFSAEFPKEGPSILRIQQVVRGDSAAYFCASSPLLPTSGNEQFFGPGTRLTVL.

Points on this clone: Other DNA sequences in this sample translate to the same CDR3. The chain couples TRBV29-1 to TRBJ1-1, with unresolved D. The CDR3 sequence is 11 residues long. The germline V gene has CDR1 SQVTM and CDR2 ANQGSEA. Trimming shortened V by 6 bases and J by 4 bases, and 9 bases separated the two germline ends. This CDR3 reads CSVNRGTEAFF. As DNA, the CDR3 is TGCAGCGTGAATCGGGGCACTGAAGCTTTCTTT.

The CDR3 region has the DNA TGTGCCAGCAGCAAAGCGGGTAGCGGGGGGGCCGGGGAGACCCAGTACTTC. Translating it yields CASSKAGSGGAGETQYF. V is TRBV21-1 and J is TRBJ2-5; TRBD2 is the table's D call, not checked against the DNA. TRBV21-1 is a pseudogene locus. This CDR3 spans 17 amino acids.

The chain has TRBV29-1 and TRBJ1-2, with a weak D call TRBD1 (6 bases). V lost 6 bases and J lost 7, with 18 bases in between. This CDR3 is built from 13 residues. CDR1 SQVTM and CDR2 ANQGSEA come from the germline V gene. CDR3 protein: CSVGTTGLGGYTF. The DNA for the CDR3 is TGCAGCGTGGGGACAACCGGTTTGGGTGGCTACACCTTC.

To note about this clone: The same CDR3 is also encoded by other DNA sequences in this sample. The chain recombines TRBV5-1 with TRBJ1-5; no clear D gene. V shed 0 bases and J shed 2 bases, with 6 bases lying between them. The CDR3 is 14 residues long. Germline V lookup: CDR1 SGHRS, CDR2 YFSETQ. The CDR3, as DNA: TGCGCCAGCAGCTTGGCTGGGGGCAATCAGCCCCAGCATTTT. Its protein is CASSLAGGNQPQHF.

The chain carries TRBV5-5 and TRBJ2-3; D might be TRBD2 (5 bases). Trimming took 3 bases from V and 5 from J, leaving 16 bases between them. In germline, CDR1 is SGHKS, CDR2 YYEKEE (reference sequence). The CDR3 contains 15 residues. CDR3 region: CASSYPAAGGDTQYF. CDR3 in DNA: TGTGCCAGCAGCTACCCGGCGGCAGGAGGAGATACGCAGTATTTT.

The rearrangement joins TRBV20-1 to TRBJ1-1, with D unresolved. There are 11 residues in the CDR3. Trimming removed 0 bases at V and 4 bases at J, with 3 bases between. Germline V lookup: CDR1 DFQATT, CDR2 SNEGSKA (reference sequence). This CDR3 is CSARDSTEAFF. DNA for the CDR3: TGCAGTGCTAGAGATTCCACTGAAGCTTTCTTT.

The chain carries TRBV6-6 and TRBJ2-2; 9 nucleotides match TRBD2. The CDR3 loop spans 15 amino acids. Looked up from germline, CDR1 is MNHNY and CDR2 is SVGAGI (reference sequence). Losses at the gene ends were 2 bases for V and 9 bases for J; bases not matched to a gene: 7. In nucleotides, the CDR3 is TGTGCCAGCAGTTACGGTAGCGGGAGTCCCCGGGAGCTGTTTTTT. Translated: CASSYGSGSPRELFF.

The chain uses TRBV28 and TRBJ2-2; TRBD1 matches 8 bases. Germline V gene data show CDR1 as MDHEN and CDR2 as SYDVKM. J lost 5 bases, V lost 6 bases, and 11 bases had no gene match. The CDR3 has 16 amino acids. The CDR3 region is CASSTTQDRATGELFF. For the CDR3, the DNA is TGTGCCAGCAGCACGACTCAGGACAGGGCGACCGGGGAGCTGTTTTTT.